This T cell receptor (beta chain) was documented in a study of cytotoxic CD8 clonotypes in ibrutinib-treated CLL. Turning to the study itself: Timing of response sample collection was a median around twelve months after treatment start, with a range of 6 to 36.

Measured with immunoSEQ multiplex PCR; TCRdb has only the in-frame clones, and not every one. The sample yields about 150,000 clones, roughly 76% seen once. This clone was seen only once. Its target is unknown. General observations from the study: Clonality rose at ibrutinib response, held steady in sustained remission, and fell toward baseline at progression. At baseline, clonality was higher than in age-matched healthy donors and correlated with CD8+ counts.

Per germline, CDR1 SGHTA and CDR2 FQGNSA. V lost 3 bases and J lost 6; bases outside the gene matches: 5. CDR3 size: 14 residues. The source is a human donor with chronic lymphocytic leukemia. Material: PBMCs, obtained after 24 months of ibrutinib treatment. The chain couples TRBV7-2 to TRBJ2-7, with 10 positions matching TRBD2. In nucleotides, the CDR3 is TGTGCCAGCAGCTTTCGGACTAGCGGAACCGAGCAGTACTTC. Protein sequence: CASSFRTSGTEQYF. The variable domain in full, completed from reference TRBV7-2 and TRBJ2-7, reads GAGVSQSPSNKVTEKGKDVELRCDPISGHTALYWYRQSLGQGLEFLIYFQGNSAPDKSGLPSDRFSAERTGGSVSTLTIQRTQQEDSAVYLCASSFRTSGTEQYFGPGTRLTVT.